The clone carrying this T cell receptor beta chain was seen only a few times. What it binds is unknown. This CDR3 has 16 residues. Germline V gives CDR1 SGHRS, CDR2 YFSETQ. The V segment lost 3 bases and the J segment 1 base; nucleotides outside the gene matches: 1. The source of the sample is a study of response to subunit inactivated influenza vaccine. Study-wide results and caveats: Each seasonal flu vaccination may recruit only limited new T cells, authors suggested.

In TCRdb, the RT-PCR reads were re-called with MiXCR into one record per CDR3 protein. Found here are around 520,000 distinct CDR3 sequences, about 10% of them singletons; the top ten hold around 9.6%. V gene TRBV5-1 combines with J gene TRBJ2-1; TRBD2 matches at 13 bases. This TCR was recovered from a man aged 45-65 years who received an inactivated influenza vaccine. Sequencing used PBMCs from blood, obtained on the day of vaccination. This CDR3 reads CASSSTSGGSYNEQFF. DNA for the CDR3: TGCGCCAGCAGCTCGACTAGCGGGGGGTCCTACAATGAGCAGTTCTTC.